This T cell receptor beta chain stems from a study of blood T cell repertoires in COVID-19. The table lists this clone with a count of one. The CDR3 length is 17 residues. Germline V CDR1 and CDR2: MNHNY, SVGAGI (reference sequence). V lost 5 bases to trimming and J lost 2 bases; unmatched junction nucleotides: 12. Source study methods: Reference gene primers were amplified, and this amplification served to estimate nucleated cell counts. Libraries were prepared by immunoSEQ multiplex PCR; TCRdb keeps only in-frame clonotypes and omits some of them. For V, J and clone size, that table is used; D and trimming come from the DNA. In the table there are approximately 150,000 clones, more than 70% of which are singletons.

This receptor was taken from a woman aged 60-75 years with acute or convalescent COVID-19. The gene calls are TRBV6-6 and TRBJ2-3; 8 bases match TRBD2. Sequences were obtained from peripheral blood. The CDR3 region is CASSRIFGAGDTDTQYF. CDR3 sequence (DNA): TGTGCCAGCAGTCGCATCTTTGGAGCGGGGGACACAGATACGCAGTATTTT.